Presented here are 6 T cell receptor beta chains from one specimen sequenced in a study of T cell responses to AZD1222 COVID-19 vaccine. The repertoire was sequenced with immunoSEQ multiplex PCR; TCRdb's copy has only in-frame clones and lacks some. This sample yields approximately 150,000 clones, of which roughly 92% are seen a single time; 1.7% belongs to the top ten. The material was peripheral blood, obtained on day 0 of AZD1222 vaccination. These receptors were collected from an adult in good health.

The rearrangement joins TRBV28 to TRBJ2-6; 7 bases agree with TRBD1. Germline CDR1 reads MDHEN; CDR2 reads SYDVKM. The CDR3 loop spans 19 amino acids. Trimming cost V 5 bases and J 1 base; bases outside gene matches: 14. The CDR3 DNA reads TGTGCCAGCAGTCTCCCGACCGGGACAGTAATTTCTGGGGCCAACGTCCTGACTTTC. It specifies CASSLPTGTVISGANVLTF.

The chain has TRBV19 and TRBJ2-7; either TRBD1 or TRBD2 may supply D (5 bases each). This CDR3 is built from 14 residues. V shed 1 base and J shed 0 bases, with 7 bases lying between them. Germline V gene sequence: CDR1 LNHDA, CDR2 SQIVND (reference sequence). DNA of the CDR3: TGTGCCAGTAGTATAGTAGGGACCTCCTACGAGCAGTACTTC. It codes for CASSIVGTSYEQYF.

The rearrangement uses TRBV20-1 and TRBJ2-1; no clear D. The germline V and J ends were trimmed by 5 bases and 10 bases, with 12 bases remaining between them. This CDR3 is 11 amino acids long. Per the germline V gene, CDR1 is DFQATT and CDR2 is SNEGSKA (reference sequence). The CDR3 region has the DNA TGCAGTGCTCCTCCATTAAGGGAGCAGTTCTTC. Translation gives CSAPPLREQFF.

The gene calls are TRBV2 and TRBJ1-4, with D maybe TRBD1 (5 bases). Germline lookup yields CDR1 SNHLY and CDR2 FYNNEI. The ends were cut back, 5 bases at V and 0 bases at J, with 13 bases in the middle. This CDR3 is 16 amino acids long. The CDR3 reads CASSRGAGSTNEKLFF. The CDR3, as DNA: TGTGCCAGCAGTAGGGGCGCGGGCTCAACTAATGAAAAACTGTTTTTT.

This chain joins TRBV4-2 and TRBJ2-6; no reliable D call. The V end was cut by 0 bases, the J end by 0 bases, with 6 bases between. Looked up from germline, CDR1 is LGHNA and CDR2 is YNFKEQ. The CDR3 is made up of 16 amino acids. CDR3 sequence reads: CASSQDAGSGANVLTF. In nucleotides, the CDR3 is TGTGCCAGCAGCCAAGATGCCGGCTCTGGGGCCAACGTCCTGACTTTC.

This chain uses TRBV5-1 with TRBJ1-1, with no clear D. The CDR3 has 14 amino acids. Germline assignment: CDR1 SGHRS and CDR2 YFSETQ. V lost 1 base, J lost 5 bases, and 12 bases lay in between. The CDR3 DNA is TGCGCCAGCAGCTTGACCCCCCCACTGACTGAAGCTTTCTTT. This sequence encodes CASSLTPPLTEAFF.